This is a list of T cell receptor beta chains from one sample in a study of cytomegalovirus exposure and HLA in healthy donors. Clones were sequenced by immunoSEQ multiplex PCR, and TCRdb holds only the in-frame ones, with some missing. This sample has about 150,000 clones; over 65% occur once, and the top ten carry 3% to 4%. Specimen: PBMCs. These receptors all stem from a woman in her thirties or forties in good health and CMV-seronegative. Both conserved end residues are part of each CDR3. D genes are given only for firm matches. Some rows mark clone size as missing; the rest say once, few, many or name a class of expanded clone.

v_gene,abundance,j_gene,d_gene,CDR3nt,CDR3aa
TRBV6-5,-,TRBJ1-2,-,TGTGCCAGCACCCCAGGACAGTATCCGATTCGAAGCTACACCTTC,CASTPGQYPIRSYTF
TRBV28,once,TRBJ1-6,TRBD1,TGTGCCAGCAGCCTCGGGACAGGGGGCGCCTCACCCCTCCACTTT,CASSLGTGGASPLHF
TRBV6-4,-,TRBJ1-5,-,TGTGCCAGCAGCACGGAGAGGAATCAGCCCCAGCATTTT,CASSTERNQPQHF
TRBV14,-,TRBJ2-6,-,TGTGCCAGCAGCTACTCCGGGGCTGGGGCCAACGTCCTGACTTTC,CASSYSGAGANVLTF
TRBV5-1,-,TRBJ2-5,TRBD1,TGCGCCAGCAGCTTGGCAGGTACAGGGGAAGAGACCCAGTACTTC,CASSLAGTGEETQYF
TRBV7-2,few,TRBJ2-2,TRBD1,TGTGCCAGCAGCTTAGCTGATCGACAGGGTCAGGGGACCGGGGAGCTGTTTTTT,CASSLADRQGQGTGELFF
TRBV11-2,-,TRBJ1-2,TRBD1,TGTGCCAGCAGCTACCGGGACAGCTCGTATGGCTACACCTTC,CASSYRDSSYGYTF
TRBV4-1,few,TRBJ1-1,-,TGCGCCAGCAGCCAAGAGATTGAGGGCACTGAAGCTTTCTTT,CASSQEIEGTEAFF
TRBV7-9,-,TRBJ1-2,-,TGTGCCAGCAGCTTAGTAAGCGGCAGGGGAAACTATGGCTACACCTTC,CASSLVSGRGNYGYTF
TRBV29-1,-,TRBJ1-4,-,TGCAGCGTTGAAAAGCTTCGAGGAGGTGAAAAACTGTTTTTT,CSVEKLRGGEKLFF
TRBV19,-,TRBJ1-2,-,TGTGCCAGTAAACTGAACTATGGCTACACCTTC,CASKLNYGYTF
TRBV19,-,TRBJ1-1,-,TGTGCCAGTAGTATTTTAACCCCGAGTCGAGCCACTGAAGCTTTCTTT,CASSILTPSRATEAFF
TRBV11-2,once,TRBJ2-1,-,TGTGCCAGCAGGGGCGTACAGGGAGCCTACAATGAGCAGTTCTTC,CASRGVQGAYNEQFF
TRBV13,-,TRBJ2-5,TRBD2,TGTGCCAGCAGCTTCACTAGCGGAGGGAGAGAGACCCAGTACTTC,CASSFTSGGRETQYF
TRBV10-3,-,TRBJ1-1,-,TGTGCCATCAGTGAGTCTACGCGGACAGAGAACACTGAAGCTTTCTTT,CAISESTRTENTEAFF
TRBV7-7,-,TRBJ1-1,-,TGTGCTAGCAGCTTAGCCCAGGGTCGCAGGGTCGCAGCTTTCTTT,CASSLAQGRRVAAFF
TRBV5-1,-,TRBJ2-1,TRBD1,TGCGCCAGCAGCTCCAGTACAGGGGTCAGTGAGCAGTTCTTC,CASSSSTGVSEQFF
TRBV18,-,TRBJ2-7,TRBD2,TGTGCCAGCTCACCACCGCTAGCGGGGGCCTCCTACGAGCAGTACTTC,CASSPPLAGASYEQYF
TRBV27,-,TRBJ1-5,-,TGTGCCAGCAGTGCACAAGGGGCAGTGGGTCAGCCCCAGCATTTT,CASSAQGAVGQPQHF
TRBV6-6,-,TRBJ2-1,TRBD1,TGTGCCAGCAAAGAGGGGCAGGGGGCCAATGAGCAGTTCTTC,CASKEGQGANEQFF
TRBV28,-,TRBJ1-5,TRBD1,TGTGCCAGCAGCGGACAGGTTGATCAGCCCCAGCATTTT,CASSGQVDQPQHF
TRBV27,-,TRBJ2-7,-,TGTGCCAGCAGCTCAACAATCGACAGGCTTGGGTACTTC,CASSSTIDRLGYF
TRBV10-3,-,TRBJ2-3,-,TGTGCCATCACGTTGACAGGAACTAGCACAGATACGCAGTATTTT,CAITLTGTSTDTQYF
TRBV5-4,-,TRBJ2-2,TRBD1,TGTGCCAGCAGCACCGGACAGGGTGTCGGGGAGCTGTTTTTT,CASSTGQGVGELFF
TRBV10-3,-,TRBJ1-2,TRBD1,TGTGCCATCAGTGGGGACAGATACCATGGCTACACCTTC,CAISGDRYHGYTF
TRBV6-6,-,TRBJ2-4,-,TGTGCCAGCAGTGAGAGGACAGCGCTTAAAAACATTCAGTACTTC,CASSERTALKNIQYF